This T cell receptor (beta chain) was retrieved from a study of T cell repertoires in cytomegalovirus infection. Study background: Use of recently identified HLA-C-restricted and well-studied HLA-B-restricted CMV epitopes was part of the study. Matching HLA type and CMV infection were both indicated by public TCR beta signatures.

TCRdb passed the reads through MiXCR, listing each CDR3 protein once. The sample yields about 920,000 distinct CDR3 sequences, roughly a third seen once. This clonotype was picked up a small number of times. Its antigen is not known. With V trimmed by 7 bases and J by 4 bases, 7 bases remained unmatched. This CDR3 is built from 16 residues. Germline V lookup: CDR1 SEHNR, CDR2 FQNEAQ (reference sequence). The TCR originated in a human donor in good health (CMV status not recorded). Some clones in this sample may be carry-over from other donors' samples. The starting material was cultured CD8+ T cells from PBMCs, obtained from culture after CMV antigen stimulation. The V and J genes are TRBV7-9 and TRBJ2-1; TRBD2 matches at 13 bases. The CDR3 sequence is CASTGLAGDFYNEQFF. The CDR3 region has the DNA TGTGCCAGCACCGGACTAGCGGGGGACTTTTACAATGAGCAGTTCTTC.